This paragraph covers one T cell receptor (beta chain) sequence. Its target is unknown. This sample is part of a study of T cell responses to AZD1222 COVID-19 vaccine. Study results and limitations: Only after the peak T cell response were repertoires sampled. Seropositive AZD1222 recipients at baseline numbered only 5 to 7.

With V trimmed by 0 bases and J by 7 bases, 5 bases remained unmatched. The CDR3 has 16 amino acids. Germline V lookup: CDR1 PRHDT, CDR2 FYEKMQ (reference sequence). Repertoires were generated with immunoSEQ multiplex PCR, while TCRdb's copy carries only in-frame clones and drops some. The data contain some 190,000 clones, around nine tenths of them singletons. The clonotype comes from an adult in good health. The rearrangement links TRBV13 to TRBJ2-2; 10 bases are shared with TRBD2. The sequenced sample was peripheral blood, obtained on day 0 of AZD1222 vaccination. Written as DNA, the CDR3 is TGTGCCAGCAGCTTAGGCCCCAGCGGGGGGGTCGGGGAGCTGTTTTTT. Its protein product is CASSLGPSGGVGELFF.